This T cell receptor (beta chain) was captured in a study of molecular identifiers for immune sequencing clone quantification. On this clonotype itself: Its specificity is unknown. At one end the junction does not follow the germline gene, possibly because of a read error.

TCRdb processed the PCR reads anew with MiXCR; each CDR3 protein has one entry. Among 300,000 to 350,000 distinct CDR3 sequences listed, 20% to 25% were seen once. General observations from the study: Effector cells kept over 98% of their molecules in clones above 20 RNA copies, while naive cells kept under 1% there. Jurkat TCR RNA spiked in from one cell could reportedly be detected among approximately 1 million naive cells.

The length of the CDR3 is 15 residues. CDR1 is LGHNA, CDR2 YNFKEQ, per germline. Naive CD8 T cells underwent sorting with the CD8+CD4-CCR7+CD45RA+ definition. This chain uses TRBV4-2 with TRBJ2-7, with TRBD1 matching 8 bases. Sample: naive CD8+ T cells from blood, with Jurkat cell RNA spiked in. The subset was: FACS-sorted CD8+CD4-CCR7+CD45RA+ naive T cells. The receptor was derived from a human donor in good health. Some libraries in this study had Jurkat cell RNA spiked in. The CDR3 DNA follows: TGTGCCAGCAGCTTAGCGCCGGACAGGGCCTACGAGCGGTACTTC. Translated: CASSLAPDRAYERYF.